The 21 T cell receptor beta chains below all came from one sample that was sequenced in a study of blood T cell repertoires in COVID-19. Only in-frame clones appear in the TCRdb table, and some are missing; sequencing was by immunoSEQ multiplex PCR. The sample lists 200,000 or so clones; around 87% were seen once. The specimen was peripheral blood. All receptors come from a man aged 55 to 70 with acute or convalescent COVID-19.

The chain couples TRBV6-5 to TRBJ1-2; D is ambiguous. The germline V gene encodes CDR1 MNHEY and CDR2 SVGAGI. CDR3 length: 13 residues. Trimming removed 5 bases at V and 3 bases at J, with 10 bases between. The CDR3 nucleotides read TGTGCCAGCAGTCTTGACTCGGACTATGGCTACACCTTC. Protein: CASSLDSDYGYTF.

The chain couples TRBV7-2 to TRBJ2-1; 9 bases agree with TRBD2. V was pared by 2 bases and J by 4 bases, with 6 bases of the junction left unmatched. The V gene's germline CDR1 is SGHTA and CDR2 FQGNSA. The CDR3 contains 16 residues. The CDR3 coding sequence is TGTGCCAGCAGCTTAAGGCTAGCGGGGCTTTACAATGAGCAGTTCTTC. This gives the protein CASSLRLAGLYNEQFF.

The chain combines TRBV19 with TRBJ1-1; tentatively, D is TRBD1 (5 bases). The CDR3 runs 14 residues. Per germline, CDR1 LNHDA and CDR2 SQIVND (reference sequence). Trimming cost V 3 bases and J 0 bases, with 8 bases left between them. CDR3 sequence: CASSIHRMNTEAFF. In nucleotides, the CDR3 is TGTGCCAGTAGTATCCACAGGATGAACACTGAAGCTTTCTTT.

The CDR3: CASRSRGRSEAFF. CDR3 bases: TGTGCCAGCCGAAGTAGGGGTCGGTCGGAAGCTTTCTTT. The chain combines TRBV28 with TRBJ1-1, with a possible D match to TRBD1 (5 bases). This CDR3 has 13 residues. Germline CDR1 is MDHEN and CDR2 is SYDVKM. The V end was cut by 8 bases, the J end by 8 bases, with 18 bases between.

V gene TRBV19 combines with J gene TRBJ1-2, with D possibly matching TRBD1 (5 bases). Trimming stripped 7 bases from V and 5 bases from J, with 17 bases between. Looked up from germline, CDR1 is LNHDA and CDR2 is SQIVND (reference sequence). The CDR3 totals 14 residues. Here the CDR3 reads CASTRTGATYGYTF. The DNA of the CDR3 is TGTGCCAGTACGCGAACAGGCGCAACATATGGCTACACCTTC.

The chain carries TRBV2 and TRBJ1-2, with TRBD1 matching 8 bases. This CDR3 comprises 14 residues. From germline, CDR1 is SNHLY and CDR2 FYNNEI. V shed 8 bases, J shed 4 bases, and the junction held 9 bases outside the gene matches. CDR3 DNA sequence: TGTGCCAGCTATTCAGGGGGCGCGAGCTATGGCTACACCTTC. Amino acid sequence: CASYSGGASYGYTF.

This clone has a single count. The chain joins TRBV7-2 to TRBJ2-7; D uncertain. The CDR3 has 12 amino acids. V was pared by 5 bases and J by 2 bases, with 7 bases between. Germline V gives CDR1 SGHTA, CDR2 FQGNSA. CDR3 residues: CASSPQTYEQYF. The DNA of the CDR3 is TGTGCCAGCAGCCCACAAACCTACGAGCAGTACTTC.

This clone was recorded only once. This rearrangement joins TRBV7-9 to TRBJ1-4; D gene ambiguous. The CDR3 has 12 amino acids. Germline-derived CDR1 and CDR2 are SEHNR and FQNEAQ (reference sequence). V gave up 5 bases and J gave up 8 bases, with 9 bases separating them. Here the CDR3 DNA reads TGTGCCAGCAGCAGGGTGTCAGAAAAACTGTTTTTT. Its protein is CASSRVSEKLFF. Filled out from reference TRBV7-9 and TRBJ1-4, the complete variable domain reads DTGVSQNPRHKITKRGQNVTFRCDPISEHNRLYWYRQTLGQGPEFLTYFQNEAQLEKSRLLSDRFSAERPKGSFSTLEIQRTEQGDSAMYLCASSRVSEKLFFGSGTQLSVL.

This clone was detected a few times. The chain recombines TRBV6-5 with TRBJ2-4, with 10 bases aligning to TRBD1. With V trimmed by 8 bases and J by 4 bases, 8 bases remained unmatched. This CDR3 spans 15 amino acids. Germline assignment: CDR1 MNHEY and CDR2 SVGAGI. The CDR3, as DNA: TGTGCCAGCGGCCGGACAGGGGGAGGAAAAAACATTCAGTACTTC. This translates into CASGRTGGGKNIQYF.

This chain joins TRBV19 and TRBJ1-2; TRBD1 matches 8 bases. J lost 1 base, V lost 6 bases, and 4 bases had no gene match. This CDR3 spans 14 amino acids. Germline V gene lookup returns CDR1 LNHDA and CDR2 SQIVND (reference sequence). The chain's CDR3 is CASRPTGDNYGYTF. CDR3 coding DNA: TGTGCCAGTAGACCGACAGGGGATAACTATGGCTACACCTTC.

V is TRBV5-4 and J is TRBJ2-6; possible D gene TRBD1, 6 bases. The CDR3 runs to 18 residues. The germline V and J ends were trimmed by 3 bases and 1 base, with 17 bases remaining between them. The germline CDR1 and CDR2 sequences are SGHNT and YYREEE (reference sequence). CDR3 loop: CASSSPGQPGSGANVLTF. CDR3 DNA: TGTGCCAGCAGCTCGCCGGGACAACCGGGGTCTGGGGCCAACGTCCTGACTTTC. Drawing the rest from reference TRBV5-4 and TRBJ2-6, the complete variable domain is ETGVTQSPTHLIKTRGQQVTLRCSSQSGHNTVSWYQQALGQGPQFIFQYYREEENGRGNFPPRFSGLQFPNYSSELNVNALELDDSALYLCASSSPGQPGSGANVLTFGAGSRLTVL.

This clone appeared a few times. The V gene is TRBV5-8, the J gene TRBJ2-4; D possibly corresponds to TRBD2 (6 bases). Germline lookup yields CDR1 SGHTS and CDR2 YDEGEE. With 6 bases removed from V and 0 bases from J, the gap between germline ends came to 13 bases. The CDR3 consists of 15 residues. CDR3 DNA: TGTGCCAGCATGGAGGGGCGATTAGCCAAAAACATTCAGTACTTC. This sequence encodes CASMEGRLAKNIQYF.

The CDR3 DNA reads as TGTGCCAGCAGTTCGGGACAGGGAAACGCTGCTGGGGCCAACGTCCTGACTTTC. It encodes CASSSGQGNAAGANVLTF. This chain links TRBV27 with TRBJ2-6; 9 positions agree with TRBD1. Germline trimming cut 4 bases from V and 2 bases from J; bases unmatched to any gene: 9. Germline CDR1 MNHEY, CDR2 SMNVEV (reference sequence). The CDR3 totals 18 residues.

The CDR3 coding sequence is TGTGCCAGCAGCTTAGGGGTCGGGGGCACAGATACGCAGTATTTT. Translated: CASSLGVGGTDTQYF. The chain recombines TRBV7-2 with TRBJ2-3; perhaps TRBD2 as D (5 bases). Germline CDR1 reads SGHTA; CDR2 reads FQGNSA. There are 15 residues in the CDR3. V gave up 1 base and J gave up 1 base, with 9 bases separating them.

The chain joins TRBV3-1 (or the pseudogene TRBV3-2) to TRBJ1-2, with D unresolved. The CDR3 runs to 13 residues. Germline values: CDR1 LGHDT, CDR2 YNNKEL (reference sequence). The V end was cut by 0 bases, the J end by 4 bases, with 6 bases between. The CDR3 bases are TGTGCCAGCAGCCAAGAGGGCAGCTATGGCTACACCTTC. It encodes CASSQEGSYGYTF.

The rearrangement joins TRBV9 to TRBJ2-5; D possibly corresponds to TRBD1 (5 bases). V was cut by 0 bases and J by 2 bases, with 8 bases left in between. In germline, CDR1 is SGDLS, CDR2 YYNGEE. The CDR3 is made up of 14 amino acids. The CDR3 region has the DNA TGTGCCAGCAGCGTAGGGGCAGGGCAAGAGACCCAGTACTTC. Its translation: CASSVGAGQETQYF. Full variable domain (missing parts from reference TRBV9 and TRBJ2-5): DSGVTQTPKHLITATGQRVTLRCSPRSGDLSVYWYQQSLDQGLQFLIQYYNGEERAKGNILERFSAQQFPDLHSELNLSSLELGDSALYFCASSVGAGQETQYFGPGTRLLVL.

Regarding this clone: No DNA is shown, since the ends of the CDR3 on it are uncertain; the CDR3 is the one TCRdb lists. The chain is built from TRBV28 and TRBJ1-3; the table's D call of TRBD1 was not tested on the DNA. The CDR3 has 16 residues if both end residues are counted. Germline V gene sequence: CDR1 MDHEN, CDR2 SYDVKM. CDR3: CASSFGPGGIGNTIYF.

On this clone: A much larger clone lies one base from this, so it may be a read error. This chain uses TRBV7-2 with TRBJ2-7; 7 bases align to TRBD2. The V and J ends lost 1 base and 0 bases, in that order; junction bases with no gene match: 3. The CDR3 is made up of 15 amino acids. Germline-derived CDR1 and CDR2 are SGHTA and FQGNSA. The CDR3: CASSLESSGSYEQYF. CDR3 coding DNA: TGTGCCAGCAGCTTAGAGTCTAGCGGCTCCTACGAGCAGTACTTC.

This clone was recorded a few times. J is TRBJ2-3 and V is TRBV19; 11 positions match TRBD2. With 6 bases clipped from V and 8 bases from J, the junction kept 7 bases outside the gene matches. The CDR3 consists of 14 residues. The germline V gene has CDR1 LNHDA and CDR2 SQIVND (reference sequence). This chain's CDR3 is CASSPTSGAGTQYF. CDR3 sequence (DNA): TGTGCCAGTAGCCCGACTAGCGGGGCCGGTACGCAGTATTTT.

This clone turned up a few times. This chain uses TRBV19 with TRBJ2-7, with 8 bases identical to TRBD1. CDR1 LNHDA and CDR2 SQIVND come from the germline V gene (reference sequence). Trimming took 4 bases from V and 4 from J; bases not matched to a gene: 6. The CDR3 spans 14 residues. The CDR3 DNA follows: TGTGCCAGTAGTACACGACAGGGGCCTTACGAGCAGTACTTC. Translated: CASSTRQGPYEQYF. Variable domain in full (rest from reference TRBV19 and TRBJ2-7): DGGITQSPKYLFRKEGQNVTLSCEQNLNHDAMYWYRQDPGQGLRLIYYSQIVNDFQKGDIAEGYSVSREKKESFPLTVTSAQKNPTAFYLCASSTRQGPYEQYFGPGTRLTVT.

V and J are TRBV6-5 and TRBJ1-3; TRBD1 matches 8 bases. Germline lookup yields CDR1 MNHEY and CDR2 SVGAGI. J gave up 7 bases and V 5 bases, and 4 bases lay outside the gene matches. This CDR3 has 13 residues. Here the CDR3 reads CASSTGQANTIYF. The CDR3 DNA reads TGTGCCAGCAGTACGGGACAGGCGAACACCATATATTTT.